The clone carrying this TCR beta chain was recorded a few times. The antigen is unknown. The sample comes from a study of blood T cells in healthy people across ages. As for the study in general: Template switching captured about one barcoded beta molecule per two T cells.

Study-wide results and caveats: When set beside aged donors, long-lived donors presented more naive CD4+ cells and higher diversity. Per million T cells, TCR beta diversity dropped roughly linearly as age increased.

Germline-derived CDR1 and CDR2 are SGDLS and YYNGEE. This CDR3 region has 15 residues. Trimming at V came to 0 bases and at J to 2 bases, leaving 3 bases not matched to a gene. Through a sample-barcoded 5' primer and a J-beta primer mix, a second PCR was run for roughly 7 to 11 cycles. Every single cDNA molecule received a tag from a template-switch adaptor with 12 random nucleotides. TCRdb re-analysed the 5' RACE reads in MiXCR, keeping a single row per CDR3 protein. Among around 1,700,000 distinct CDR3 sequences listed, 28% were seen once. The clonotype originates from a woman in her thirties in good health. The rearrangement uses TRBV9 and TRBJ2-7, with 9 bases identical to TRBD2. The sequenced sample was blood. CDR3 in amino acids: CASSVELAGPYEQYF. The CDR3 nucleotides are TGTGCCAGCAGCGTAGAACTAGCGGGTCCCTACGAGCAGTACTTC.